The rows below give T cell receptor beta chains drawn from one sample of a study of blood T cells in healthy people across ages. MiXCR, run by TCRdb on the 5' RACE reads, gives a single entry per CDR3 protein. The data show about 750,000 distinct CDR3 sequences, with roughly 50% seen just once and about two fifths held by the top ten. What was sequenced was blood. The receptors were sampled from a man older than 75 in good health. The CDR3 runs from the conserved cysteine through the conserved F or W. The D gene is left open where the match is weak. Clone size is not always given. Where it is, it says once, few, many or a class for expanded clones.

clone size,D gene,V gene,J gene,CDR3 protein,CDR3 DNA
-,TRBD2,TRBV7-9,TRBJ2-7,CANSLSGSSYEQYF,TGTGCCAACAGCTTGAGCGGGAGCTCCTACGAGCAGTACTTC
-,TRBD2,TRBV7-2,TRBJ2-2,CASSLGLAEGSGELFF,TGTGCCAGCAGCTTAGGACTAGCGGAGGGGTCCGGGGAGCTGTTTTTT
few,-,TRBV29-1,TRBJ1-2,CSVDSAGYTF,TGCAGCGTTGACTCCGCGGGCTACACCTTC
-,TRBD1,TRBV27,TRBJ1-2,CASSPPGRTGSGYTF,TGTGCCAGCAGTCCCCCTGGTAGGACAGGGTCCGGCTACACCTTC
-,TRBD2,TRBV24-1,TRBJ2-4,CATSERPLAGGSKNIQYF,TGTGCCACCAGTGAACGTCCACTAGCGGGAGGTTCAAAAAACATTCAGTACTTC
-,-,TRBV14,TRBJ1-1,CASSQDLPSEAFF,TGTGCCAGCAGCCAAGATCTTCCCAGTGAAGCTTTCTTT
-,-,TRBV20-1,TRBJ2-7,CSAGEGGSFPEQYF,TGCAGTGCTGGAGAGGGCGGTAGTTTCCCCGAGCAGTACTTC
-,-,TRBV5-1,TRBJ2-7,CASSLQGLNEQYF,TGCGCCAGCAGCTTACAGGGTCTCAATGAGCAGTACTTC
-,TRBD2,TRBV20-1,TRBJ2-3,CSAKRAGEGLSTDTQYF,TGCAGTGCTAAGAGGGCGGGAGAGGGGCTTAGCACAGATACGCAGTATTTT
-,-,TRBV11-2,TRBJ2-1,CASSPQGGLSYNEQFF,TGTGCCAGCAGCCCTCAAGGGGGTCTTTCCTACAATGAGCAGTTCTTC
-,TRBD1,TRBV7-6,TRBJ2-5,CASSLTGQGARETQYF,TGTGCCAGCAGCTTAACGGGACAGGGGGCTCGAGAGACCCAGTACTTC
few,-,TRBV20-1,TRBJ2-1,CSATFSRLSSYNEQFF,TGCAGTGCGACCTTCTCGCGGTTAAGCTCCTACAATGAGCAGTTCTTC
-,-,TRBV3-1,TRBJ1-2,CASSQRGNYGYTF,TGTGCCAGCAGCCAACGAGGGAACTATGGCTACACCTTC
few,TRBD2,TRBV20-1,TRBJ2-1,CSARDAWGAGGNNEQFF,TGCAGTGCTAGAGATGCTTGGGGAGCGGGAGGCAACAATGAGCAGTTCTTC
-,-,TRBV3-1,TRBJ2-3,CASSQDLEGRDTQYF,TGTGCCAGCAGCCAAGACTTAGAGGGCCGTGATACGCAGTATTTT
few,-,TRBV3-1,TRBJ1-4,CASSQIIWRDRPTNEKLFF,TGTGCCAGCAGCCAAATCATCTGGCGTGACCGACCAACTAATGAAAAACTGTTTTTT
-,TRBD1,TRBV7-6,TRBJ1-2,CASSLALLTGADYGYTF,TGTGCCAGCAGCTTAGCCCTCCTGACAGGGGCAGACTATGGCTACACCTTC
-,TRBD1,TRBV9,TRBJ2-3,CASSVDPWTGITDTQYF,TGTGCCAGCAGCGTAGACCCTTGGACAGGGATCACAGATACGCAGTATTTT
-,TRBD2,TRBV6-1,TRBJ2-7,CASSEAGGTYEQYF,TGTGCCAGCAGTGAAGCGGGAGGGACCTACGAGCAGTACTTC
once,TRBD1,TRBV10-3,TRBJ1-4,CAISDRDSREKLFF,TGTGCCATCAGTGACCGGGACAGCCGTGAAAAACTGTTTTTT
-,-,TRBV29-1,TRBJ1-2,CSVGRGWEGYTF,TGCAGCGTTGGTAGGGGATGGGAGGGCTACACCTTC
-,-,TRBV27,TRBJ1-2,CASSPTVMGGYTF,TGTGCCAGCAGTCCGACAGTAATGGGTGGCTACACCTTC
-,-,TRBV19,TRBJ1-1,CASSLRLGNTEAFF,TGTGCCAGTAGCCTAAGGCTAGGGAATACTGAAGCTTTCTTT
-,TRBD2,TRBV20-1,TRBJ2-7,CSAGGVEQYF,TGCAGTGCGGGGGGGGTCGAGCAGTACTTC
few,TRBD1,TRBV27,TRBJ1-6,CATTSGGSPLHF,TGTGCCACCACTTCAGGGGGTTCACCCCTCCACTTT
-,TRBD1,TRBV5-1,TRBJ1-4,CASSLPAGGSNEKLFF,TGCGCCAGCAGCTTGCCCGCAGGGGGTTCTAATGAAAAACTGTTTTTT
-,-,TRBV3-1,TRBJ2-3,CASSPGAGTDTQYF,TGTGCCAGCAGCCCGGGAGCCGGAACAGATACGCAGTATTTT
-,TRBD1,TRBV29-1,TRBJ2-7,CSAATGPLYEQYF,TGCAGCGCTGCGACAGGGCCCCTCTACGAGCAGTACTTC
-,-,TRBV7-2,TRBJ2-3,CASSLQRRYAYF,TGTGCCAGCAGCTTGCAACGAAGATACGCGTATTTT
few,TRBD2,TRBV7-2,TRBJ2-1,CASSLVRGSSGSYEQFF,TGTGCCAGCAGCTTAGTAAGGGGATCTAGCGGGAGCTATGAGCAGTTCTTC
-,TRBD1,TRBV6-5,TRBJ2-5,CASSPSGQGGQETQYF,TGTGCCAGCAGTCCCTCGGGACAGGGAGGCCAAGAGACCCAGTACTTC
-,-,TRBV3-1,TRBJ2-1,CASSQDGPGTVDEQFF,TGTGCCAGCAGCCAAGATGGGCCCGGGACGGTCGATGAGCAGTTCTTC
-,-,TRBV20-1,TRBJ2-5,CSAPGLNEQYF,TGCAGTGCACCCGGGTTAAATGAGCAGTACTTC
-,TRBD1,TRBV5-1,TRBJ2-1,CASSPAGQGVFYNEQFF,TGCGCCAGCAGCCCGGCGGGACAGGGGGTTTTCTACAATGAGCAGTTCTTC
few,-,TRBV20-1,TRBJ2-7,CSGGPIPYEQYF,TGCAGTGGAGGACCAATACCTTACGAGCAGTACTTC
-,TRBD1,TRBV29-1,TRBJ2-7,CSVVQGAAYEQYF,TGCAGCGTTGTACAGGGGGCGGCCTACGAGCAGTACTTC
few,TRBD2,TRBV12-3/TRBV12-4,TRBJ2-5,CASSHRTSGILQETQYF,TGTGCCAGCAGTCACCGCACTAGCGGGATCTTACAAGAGACCCAGTACTTC